These T cell receptor beta chains were read from a single sample in a study of a mutant IDH1 vaccine in newly diagnosed glioma. Sequencing was performed with immunoSEQ multiplex PCR; in TCRdb, only in-frame clones are kept and a portion is missing. The table has around 60,000 clones, approximately 91% seen once. The material sequenced was PBMCs, taken from a glioma patient treated with radiotherapy, temozolomide or both. Receptors were obtained from a man in his fifties or sixties with glioma. Each CDR3 is given with its conserved first and last residue. D genes are given only for firm matches. The size of a clone is reported for some rows only, either as once, few or many, or as a class for expanded clones.

d_gene: TRBD2
j_gene: TRBJ2-5
abundance: once
v_gene: TRBV15
CDR3nt: TGTGCCACCAGCAGAGATAGCGGGGGGCCCGGAGAGACCCAGTACTTC
CDR3aa: CATSRDSGGPGETQYF

d_gene: NA
j_gene: TRBJ2-1
abundance: NA
v_gene: TRBV6-4
CDR3nt: TGTGCCAGCAGTGAGAGCGTAAACAATGAGCAGTTCTTC
CDR3aa: CASSESVNNEQFF

d_gene: TRBD1
j_gene: TRBJ2-5
abundance: NA
v_gene: TRBV4-3
CDR3nt: TGCGCCAGCAGCCCCCGGACAGGGAGCCAAGAGACCCAGTACTTC
CDR3aa: CASSPRTGSQETQYF

d_gene: TRBD1
j_gene: TRBJ1-4
abundance: NA
v_gene: TRBV4-3
CDR3nt: TGCGCCAGCAGCCAGGGGACAGGGATTAATGAAAAACTGTTTTTT
CDR3aa: CASSQGTGINEKLFF

d_gene: NA
j_gene: TRBJ1-5
abundance: NA
v_gene: TRBV7-6
CDR3nt: TGTGCCAGCAGCTTAGGATCAGGGGCGGGGAGTGGGCCCCAGCATTTT
CDR3aa: CASSLGSGAGSGPQHF

d_gene: NA
j_gene: TRBJ2-7
abundance: once
v_gene: TRBV2
CDR3nt: TGTGCCAGCAGTGGTAGCGGAAGAGATTACGAGCAGTACTTC
CDR3aa: CASSGSGRDYEQYF

d_gene: NA
j_gene: TRBJ1-2
abundance: NA
v_gene: TRBV4-1
CDR3nt: TGCGCCAGCAGCCAAGATACGGGGCAAATTTGGGGCTACACCTTC
CDR3aa: CASSQDTGQIWGYTF

d_gene: NA
j_gene: TRBJ1-5
abundance: once
v_gene: TRBV11-2
CDR3nt: TGTGCCAGCAGCTTAGGAGGGAGGAGCAATCAGCCCCAGCATTTT
CDR3aa: CASSLGGRSNQPQHF

d_gene: NA
j_gene: TRBJ1-2
abundance: NA
v_gene: TRBV2
CDR3nt: TGTGCCAGCAGCCAAACTCGAGGGGGAAAATATGGCTACACCTTC
CDR3aa: CASSQTRGGKYGYTF

d_gene: TRBD1
j_gene: TRBJ2-7
abundance: NA
v_gene: TRBV7-8
CDR3nt: TGTGCCAGCAGCTTAGCGAGTGGGACAGGTTGGTTTACGCACTTC
CDR3aa: CASSLASGTGWFTHF

d_gene: TRBD1
j_gene: TRBJ1-1
abundance: once
v_gene: TRBV19
CDR3nt: TGTGCCAGTACCTTACAGGGGGCGAAGGCTGAAGCTTTCTTT
CDR3aa: CASTLQGAKAEAFF

d_gene: TRBD1
j_gene: TRBJ1-5
abundance: NA
v_gene: TRBV5-1
CDR3nt: TGCGCCAGCAGCCTTCAGGGGGCGGGACAGCCCCAGCATTTT
CDR3aa: CASSLQGAGQPQHF

d_gene: TRBD2
j_gene: TRBJ2-7
abundance: NA
v_gene: TRBV5-1
CDR3nt: TGCGCCAGCAGCTTGAACGGTATCCAGGCTAGCGGGAGGCGCGTCAGCTCCTACGAGCAGTACTTC
CDR3aa: CASSLNGIQASGRRVSSYEQYF

d_gene: NA
j_gene: TRBJ1-1
abundance: NA
v_gene: TRBV29-1
CDR3nt: TGCAGCGTGGGGAGCGGGCTGTTAAGGAACACTGAAGCTTTCTTT
CDR3aa: CSVGSGLLRNTEAFF

d_gene: TRBD1
j_gene: TRBJ1-1
abundance: NA
v_gene: TRBV30
CDR3nt: TGTGCCTGGAGTGGCGACAGGGCCACTGAAGCTTTCTTT
CDR3aa: CAWSGDRATEAFF

d_gene: NA
j_gene: TRBJ1-2
abundance: NA
v_gene: TRBV9
CDR3nt: TGTGCCAGCAGCGTCCTCCCGGACAGTAAGAACTATGGCTACACCTTC
CDR3aa: CASSVLPDSKNYGYTF

d_gene: NA
j_gene: TRBJ2-2
abundance: NA
v_gene: TRBV5-7
CDR3nt: TGTGCCAGCAGCTTGGACGGGGAGCTGTTTTTT
CDR3aa: CASSLDGELFF